Listed below are T cell receptor beta chains from one sample, sequenced in a study of human T cells and chemical hapten exposure. TCRdb re-analysed the RACE reads in MiXCR, keeping a single row per CDR3 protein. The sample records some 180,000 distinct CDR3 sequences, 20% to 25% being singletons. Sequences were derived from whole blood, sampled in connection with sensitization to the hapten diphenylcyclopropenone (DPC). The receptors here all came from a woman in her forties or fifties with alopecia areata. Some clones in this sample may be carry-over from other donors' samples. CDR3s leave out the opening cysteine and the closing phenylalanine or tryptophan. Size is omitted from some rows. Given values are once, few, many or a class for expanded clones.

>TRBJ1-2|TRBV29-1|-|12
SVERRRANYGYT
>TRBJ2-2|TRBV10-1|few|17
ASSPGTSGIMPNTGELF
>TRBJ2-1|TRBV7-9|few|18
ASSGRNPRTGGPTYNEQF
>TRBJ1-4|TRBV25-1|-|17
ASSGPGTGGRETNEKLF
>TRBJ2-7|TRBV11-2|-|12
ASSFLIVSYEQY
>TRBJ2-1|TRBV12-3/TRBV12-4|few|9
ASRGYNEQF
>TRBJ2-3|TRBV7-9|-|14
ASSLGRSADTDTQY
>TRBJ1-1|TRBV18|-|12
ASSPTGSDTEAF
>TRBJ1-6|TRBV11-2|few|13
ASSLSTTYNSPLH
>TRBJ2-1|TRBV29-1|-|10
SADTAGVEQF
>TRBJ1-5|TRBV20-1|few|12
SARDPTPNQPQH
>TRBJ2-3|TRBV5-1|few|13
ASRRAGGSTDTQY
>TRBJ2-2|TRBV9|-|16
ASSVEGLAGARVGELF
>TRBJ2-1|TRBV9|many|13
ASSVEDSSYNEQF
>TRBJ1-1|TRBV29-1|-|11
SVGLASNTEAF
>TRBJ2-7|TRBV27|many|13
ASSYGTGSSYEQY
>TRBJ1-4|TRBV20-1|-|12
SASAGAINEKLF
>TRBJ1-1|TRBV25-1|few|12
ASSEYRGNTEAF
>TRBJ2-1|TRBV29-1|few|13
SVGGQDRSYNEQF
>TRBJ1-3|TRBV12-2|-|13
ASRWKGRSGNTIY
>TRBJ1-1|TRBV29-1|-|11
SVGGRLNTEAF
>TRBJ2-7|TRBV7-2|-|13
ASSSQAGGRNEQY
>TRBJ1-2|TRBV5-5|-|12
ASSLAGANYGYT
>TRBJ2-5|TRBV3-1|-|10
ASSRVKETQY
>TRBJ1-6|TRBV27|many|12
ASSATMDSITLH
>TRBJ1-1|TRBV5-1|-|13
ASSYRTGSNTEAF
>TRBJ1-2|TRBV3-1|-|14
ASSQGGRTGGVGYT
>TRBJ1-4|TRBV25-1|-|15
ASSAASAYPINEKLF
>TRBJ1-6|TRBV27|few|13
ASSLQGLGNSPLH
>TRBJ2-7|TRBV5-1|-|12
ASSFSGTAYEQY
>TRBJ2-7|TRBV20-1|-|13
SARDEAGGSYEQY
>TRBJ2-1|TRBV2|-|12
ASLGGSAYNEQF
>TRBJ1-5|TRBV2|few|13
ASSPDRGWHQPQH
>TRBJ1-2|TRBV5-1|-|12
ASSLAGTGGGYT
>TRBJ2-5|TRBV5-1|-|11
ASSRQIQETQY
>TRBJ2-1|TRBV10-1|-|11
ASSGGRADEQF
>TRBJ2-5|TRBV20-1|few|9
SAKGSETQY
>TRBJ2-1|TRBV4-2|few|14
ASSQEWLAGYNEQF
>TRBJ2-3|TRBV6-5|-|12
ASSYSVVEDTQY
>TRBJ2-3|TRBV11-1|-|13
ASSPGLAGAYAQY
>TRBJ1-5|TRBV6-2/TRBV6-3|-|12
ASSRSSLNQPQH
>TRBJ2-5|TRBV28|few|13
ASSQAAGPQETQY
>TRBJ2-1|TRBV12-3/TRBV12-4|-|12
ASKLAGGPHEQF
>TRBJ1-1|TRBV7-2|-|14
ASSAIRIVRGTEAF
>TRBJ2-4|TRBV20-1|few|13
SARDQLGSGHIQY
>TRBJ1-1|TRBV29-1|-|11
SVVGTGGGEAF
>TRBJ2-1|TRBV10-3|few|13
AIRGTSEFGNEQF
>TRBJ1-1|TRBV29-1|few|12
SVGGTVRDTEAF
>TRBJ2-5|TRBV18|-|12
ASSPGGAVETQY
>TRBJ1-1|TRBV6-1|few|12
ASSATFLNTEAF
>TRBJ1-2|TRBV29-1|-|10
SVEKPGSGYT
>TRBJ1-5|TRBV5-6|few|13
ASSLQGVPNQPQH
>TRBJ1-6|TRBV14|-|14
ASSQATGAWNSPLH
>TRBJ1-6|TRBV19|few|12
ASSRHSQGSPLH
>TRBJ1-1|TRBV5-1|few|12
ASSLNSANTEAF
>TRBJ2-7|TRBV7-9|-|13
ASSPRQMLSYEQY
>TRBJ2-3|TRBV29-1|few|10
SADRGSDTQY
>TRBJ2-3|TRBV20-1|-|13
SARDPGGSLDTQY
>TRBJ1-1|TRBV27|-|12
ASRLTGKGTEAF
>TRBJ2-7|TRBV5-1|-|14
ASSLDSASGSYEQY